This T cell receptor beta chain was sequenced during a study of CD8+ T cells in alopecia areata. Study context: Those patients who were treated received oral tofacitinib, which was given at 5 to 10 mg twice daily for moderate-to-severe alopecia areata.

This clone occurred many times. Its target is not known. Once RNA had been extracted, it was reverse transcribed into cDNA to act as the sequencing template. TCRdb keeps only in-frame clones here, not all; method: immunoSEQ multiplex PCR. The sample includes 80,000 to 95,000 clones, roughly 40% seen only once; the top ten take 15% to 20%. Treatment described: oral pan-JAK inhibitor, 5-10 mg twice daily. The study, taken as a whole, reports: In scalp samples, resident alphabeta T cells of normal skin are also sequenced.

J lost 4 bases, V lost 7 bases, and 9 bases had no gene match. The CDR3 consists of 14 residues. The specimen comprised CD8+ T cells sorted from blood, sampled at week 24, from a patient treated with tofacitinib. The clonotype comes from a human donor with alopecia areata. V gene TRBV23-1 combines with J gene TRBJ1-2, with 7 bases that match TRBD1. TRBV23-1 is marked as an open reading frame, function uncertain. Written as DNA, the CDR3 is TGCGCCAGCAAGAGGGGGCCGGCTGGCTATGGCTACACCTTC. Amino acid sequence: CASKRGPAGYGYTF.